A selection of T cell receptor beta chains follows, all from one sample in a study of blood T cell repertoires in COVID-19. TCRdb's copy holds only in-frame clones and misses some; the assay was immunoSEQ multiplex PCR. Of about 210,000 clones listed, about 91% are singletons. The sample consisted of peripheral blood. The receptors originated from a woman aged 40 to 50 with acute or convalescent COVID-19. Each CDR3 is given with its conserved first and last residue. Fields, in order: V gene, D gene, J gene, clone size, CDR3 protein, CDR3 DNA. D genes are given only for firm matches. For some rows the clone size is stated as once, few or many, or as a class when expanded; others skip it.

TRBV5-1	.	TRBJ1-2	few	CASSPQGWNYGYTF	TGCGCCAGCAGCCCCCAGGGCTGGAACTATGGCTACACCTTC
TRBV6-5	TRBD1	TRBJ1-6	.	CASILQGAGNSPLHF	TGTGCCAGCATTTTACAGGGGGCGGGCAATTCACCCCTCCACTTT
TRBV12-2	.	TRBJ2-6	.	CASRFVVTGEGGLSGANVLTF	TGTGCAAGTCGCTTCGTCGTAACAGGGGAAGGGGGACTCTCTGGGGCCAACGTCCTGACTTTC
TRBV2	TRBD1	TRBJ2-1	.	CASSQRGLMGGNEQFF	TGTGCCAGCAGTCAAAGGGGGCTCATGGGCGGCAATGAGCAGTTCTTC
TRBV10-3	TRBD2	TRBJ2-2	.	CAIRASGGNTGELFF	TGTGCCATCAGGGCTAGCGGGGGAAACACCGGGGAGCTGTTTTTT
TRBV18	TRBD1	TRBJ1-5	.	CASSPTGGDLVRSNQPQHF	TGTGCCAGCTCTCCTACAGGGGGCGACCTGGTCCGGAGCAATCAGCCCCAGCATTTT
TRBV29-1	.	TRBJ2-3	few	CSVGAGTLNTDTQYF	TGCAGCGTTGGCGCCGGGACACTAAACACAGATACGCAGTATTTT
TRBV6-2/TRBV6-3	.	TRBJ1-4	.	CASSYRQPDEKLFF	TGTGCCAGCAGTTACCGACAGCCAGATGAAAAACTGTTTTTT
TRBV3-1/TRBV3-2	.	TRBJ1-5	.	CASSRTLEGQPQHF	TGTGCCAGCAGCCGGACCTTGGAGGGTCAGCCCCAGCATTTT
TRBV5-4	.	TRBJ1-3	.	CASSRYTGNSGNTIYF	TGTGCCAGCAGCCGCTATACAGGCAACTCTGGAAACACCATATATTTT
TRBV4-1	.	TRBJ1-1	once	CASSQDPRGTEAFF	TGCGCCAGCAGCCAAGACCCCAGGGGCACTGAAGCTTTCTTT
TRBV30	.	TRBJ2-2	.	CACASWARDTGELFF	TGTGCCTGCGCCTCGTGGGCCCGAGACACCGGGGAGCTGTTTTTT
TRBV2	.	TRBJ1-1	.	CASTLPDSMNTEAFF	TGTGCCAGCACCCTACCTGACAGCATGAACACTGAAGCTTTCTTT
TRBV2	.	TRBJ1-2	.	CASRFRGGSLGYTF	TGTGCCAGCAGATTTCGGGGGGGTTCCCTTGGCTACACCTTC
TRBV6-1	.	TRBJ1-2	few	CASSEGRQSGYGYTF	TGTGCCAGCAGTGAAGGGCGTCAGAGCGGCTATGGCTACACCTTC
TRBV7-2	TRBD1	TRBJ1-4	.	CASSYDRGYEKLFF	TGTGCCAGCAGTTATGACAGGGGATATGAAAAACTGTTTTTT
TRBV5-1	TRBD1	TRBJ1-5	.	CASSRGQGRNQPQHF	TGCGCCAGCAGCAGAGGACAGGGTCGGAATCAGCCCCAGCATTTT
TRBV9	TRBD1	TRBJ1-5	.	CASSAGDSWGPQHF	TGTGCCAGCAGCGCCGGGGACAGCTGGGGGCCCCAGCATTTT
TRBV25-1	.	TRBJ1-6	few	CASSKRRQSSSYNSPLHF	TGTGCCAGCAGCAAACGAAGACAGTCGAGCTCCTATAATTCACCCCTCCACTTT
TRBV10-3	TRBD1	TRBJ1-4	few	CATGTGILEKLFF	TGTGCCACCGGGACAGGGATTTTGGAAAAACTGTTTTTT
TRBV6-5	.	TRBJ2-2	.	CASSNVQGGELFF	TGTGCCAGCAGTAACGTTCAGGGGGGGGAGCTGTTTTTT
TRBV6-5	TRBD1	TRBJ1-1	once	CASSRGRDTEAFF	TGTGCCAGCAGTAGGGGGCGCGACACTGAAGCTTTCTTT
TRBV5-4	.	TRBJ2-2	.	CASSRGGANTGELFF	TGTGCCAGCAGCCGCGGAGGGGCGAACACCGGGGAGCTGTTTTTT
TRBV19	TRBD2	TRBJ2-4	.	CASRRGTSGLAKNIQYF	TGTGCCAGTCGACGTGGGACTAGCGGGCTAGCCAAAAACATTCAGTACTTC
TRBV15	TRBD1	TRBJ1-5	.	CATSRGQGANQPQHF	TGTGCCACCAGCAGAGGCCAGGGGGCTAATCAGCCCCAGCATTTT
TRBV6-5	.	TRBJ1-5	.	CASSYYREGQPQHF	TGTGCCAGCAGTTACTACAGGGAAGGGCAGCCCCAGCATTTT
TRBV2	.	TRBJ2-3	.	CASSDLGLFTDTQYF	TGTGCCAGCAGCGACCTCGGACTGTTCACAGATACGCAGTATTTT
TRBV2	TRBD1	TRBJ2-3	.	CASGGQSTDTQYF	TGTGCCAGCGGGGGACAGAGCACAGATACGCAGTATTTT
TRBV9	TRBD2	TRBJ2-5	.	CASSPNPPGLAVGETQYF	TGTGCCAGCAGCCCAAACCCCCCGGGACTAGCGGTAGGGGAGACCCAGTACTTC
TRBV10-1	TRBD1	TRBJ1-6	once	CASRMTGPYNSPLHF	TGCGCCAGCAGGATGACAGGGCCCTATAATTCACCCCTCCACTTT
TRBV5-1	TRBD1	TRBJ2-5	.	CASSLGTGSQETQYF	TGCGCCAGCAGCTTGGGGACAGGAAGCCAAGAGACCCAGTACTTC
TRBV6-1	.	TRBJ2-5	.	CASSEGALLKEETQYF	TGTGCCAGCAGTGAAGGGGCCCTTTTGAAGGAAGAGACCCAGTACTTC